These T cell receptor beta chains were read from a single sample in a study of beta chain features in type 1 diabetes. Clones were sequenced by immunoSEQ multiplex PCR, and TCRdb holds only the in-frame ones, with some missing. The table has fewer than 250,000 clones, 68% seen once; the top ten hold almost 0.055%. Sequencing was carried out using naive CD4+ T cells from blood. The receptors derive from a man aged 25-40 years in good health. CDR3s include the opening cysteine and the closing phenylalanine or tryptophan. A D gene is named only where the DNA matches it firmly. Expanded clones get a size class; other rows say once, few or many, or leave the size out.

.	17	.	TRBV5-1	TRBJ1-4	TGCGCCAGCAGACTCGGAGCGCTCCATGCAACTAATGAAAAACTGTTTTTT	CASRLGALHATNEKLFF
.	15	TRBD2	TRBV7-6	TRBJ2-5	TGTGCCAGCAGCTTATCCGGACTAGGGTCGGAGACCCAGTACTTC	CASSLSGLGSETQYF
few	14	.	TRBV30	TRBJ2-7	TGTGCCTGGAGTGTCCTAGCCCAGTCCTACGAGCAGTACTTC	CAWSVLAQSYEQYF
few	15	.	TRBV30	TRBJ2-7	TGTGCCTGGAGTGTACGACGCCTTAGCTCCTACGAGCAGTACTTC	CAWSVRRLSSYEQYF
.	14	.	TRBV6-5	TRBJ1-1	TGTGCCAGCAGTTCAAGGAGAGGGAACACTGAAGCTTTCTTT	CASSSRRGNTEAFF
.	14	.	TRBV7-9	TRBJ2-5	TGTGCCAGCAGCCCAGGAGGGAAACAAGAGACCCAGTACTTC	CASSPGGKQETQYF
.	13	TRBD1	TRBV7-2	TRBJ2-5	TGTGCCAGCAGTACCGGGACAGAAGAGACCCAGTACTTC	CASSTGTEETQYF
.	14	.	TRBV7-8	TRBJ1-1	TGTGCCAGCAGCCCCCGCGAGGGGCGTGATGAAGCTTTCTTT	CASSPREGRDEAFF
.	18	TRBD1	TRBV7-9	TRBJ2-7	TGTGCCAGCAGCGGCTGGACAGGGGGCGGTAAGGGTTTCTACGAGCAGTACTTC	CASSGWTGGGKGFYEQYF
.	15	.	TRBV23-1	TRBJ2-1	TGCGCCAGCCTAACGAGGGACAAAATCTACAATGAGCAGTTCTTC	CASLTRDKIYNEQFF
few	15	TRBD1	TRBV4-2	TRBJ1-5	TGTGCCAGCAGCCAAGACAGGGGGCACCATCAGCCCCAGCATTTT	CASSQDRGHHQPQHF
.	14	TRBD1	TRBV4-3	TRBJ2-2	TGCGCCAGCAGCCATGGACAGGGTATCGGGGAGCTGTTTTTT	CASSHGQGIGELFF
.	12	TRBD2	TRBV30	TRBJ2-5	TGTGCCTGGAGCCTAGCGGAAGAGACCCAGTACTTC	CAWSLAEETQYF
few	11	.	TRBV29-1	TRBJ1-2	TGCAGCGTTGAATCGGGGGATGGCTACACCTTC	CSVESGDGYTF
.	15	TRBD2	TRBV29-1	TRBJ2-2	TGCAGCGGTGGACTAGCGGGAGTGGGAACCGGGGAGCTGTTTTTT	CSGGLAGVGTGELFF
.	14	.	TRBV6-6	TRBJ1-5	TGTGCCAGCAGTTCTCGGTCGGAGGATGAGCCCCAGCATTTT	CASSSRSEDEPQHF
.	15	.	TRBV30	TRBJ2-1	TGTGCCTGGAGTGTACAAGCGGACAACTACAATGAGCAGTTCTTC	CAWSVQADNYNEQFF
.	14	TRBD2	TRBV7-2	TRBJ2-7	TGTGCCAGCAGCTTAAGCGGGAGGATCTACGAGCAGTACTTC	CASSLSGRIYEQYF
.	15	TRBD1	TRBV19	TRBJ2-7	TGTGCCAGTAGTGCCGGGACAGGCAACTCCTACGAGCAGTACTTC	CASSAGTGNSYEQYF
.	14	.	TRBV29-1	TRBJ2-3	TGCAGCGTTGAAGGCGACCTGGAAACAGATACGCAGTATTTT	CSVEGDLETDTQYF
.	14	.	TRBV30	TRBJ2-1	TGTGCCTGGAGCGGGGAAGGGCCGGAAGCTGAGCAGTTCTTC	CAWSGEGPEAEQFF
.	15	TRBD2	TRBV9	TRBJ2-1	TGTGCCAGCAGCGCGGGACTAGCGGTTAACAATGAGCAGTTCTTC	CASSAGLAVNNEQFF
.	16	.	TRBV30	TRBJ1-2	TGTGCCTGGAGTGTACAAGGCGCCTCTCAGTTCGGTGGCTACACCTTC	CAWSVQGASQFGGYTF
.	10	.	TRBV20-1	TRBJ2-5	TGCAGTGCTACGCAAGAGACCCAGTACTTC	CSATQETQYF
once	14	.	TRBV4-3	TRBJ2-3	TGCGCCAGCAGTGAAGGGTGGGGGACAGATACGCAGTATTTT	CASSEGWGTDTQYF
few	13	.	TRBV5-1	TRBJ2-7	TGCGCCAGCAGCTGGGGACAAGCCTACGAGCAGTACTTC	CASSWGQAYEQYF
.	11	.	TRBV29-1	TRBJ1-2	TGCAGCGTTGCCGGGATCTATGGCTACACCTTC	CSVAGIYGYTF
once	13	.	TRBV29-1	TRBJ1-2	TGCAGCGTACAGGGCCTCACTAACTATGGCTACACCTTC	CSVQGLTNYGYTF
.	14	TRBD2	TRBV30	TRBJ2-5	TGTGCCTGGAGTGTTGGTCTAGCGGGAGAGACCCAGTACTTC	CAWSVGLAGETQYF
few	12	.	TRBV10-3	TRBJ2-1	TGTGCCATCAGTGAGTGGGGGCATGAGCAGTTCTTC	CAISEWGHEQFF
.	12	.	TRBV7-9	TRBJ2-7	TGTGCCAGCAGCTTAGTTCCGGAGGTGCAGTACTTC	CASSLVPEVQYF
.	14	TRBD1	TRBV2	TRBJ1-5	TGTGCCAGCAGCTCAGGACAGGGCAATCAGCCCCAGCATTTT	CASSSGQGNQPQHF
.	15	.	TRBV29-1	TRBJ2-4	TGCAGCGTCGCCACAGGTGCAACGGCCAAAAACATTCAGTACTTC	CSVATGATAKNIQYF